The sequence of this T cell receptor beta chain was determined in a study of cytomegalovirus exposure and HLA in healthy donors. Points from the study as a whole: Later, an analysis showed that TCR beta chains associated with HLA were more clonally expanded than others that were equally common. HLA alleles were associated with 15,000 to 20,000 TCR beta sequences in a later analysis at 0.05 false discovery rate.

Concerning this clone: Its target is not known.

This CDR3 has 15 amino acids. The PCR ran on 60 Vbeta and 13 Jbeta primers. Data came from immunoSEQ multiplex PCR; TCRdb stores just in-frame clones and leaves some out. The table includes approximately 38,000 clones, approximately 80% detected once. This clonotype originated in a woman under 30 in good health and CMV-seronegative. The chain employs TRBV21-1 and TRBJ2-1; the D call in the table, TRBD1, was not verified against the DNA. TRBV21-1 is a pseudogene segment. Sequencing was carried out using PBMCs. The CDR3: CASSRTYLSYNEQFF. DNA for the CDR3: TGTGCCAGCAGCAGGACATACCTCTCCTACAATGAGCAGTTCTTC.